Included here is one T cell receptor (beta chain) sequence, with context. The source of the sample is a study of blood T cell repertoires in COVID-19. Generated by immunoSEQ multiplex PCR, the TCRdb table keeps only in-frame clones and is missing some. The sample holds around 72,000 clones; over 80% are singletons and the top ten take around 20%. V lost 5 bases to trimming and J lost 4 bases; unmatched junction nucleotides: 2. CDR3 length: 13 amino acids. The receptor was derived from a human donor in a cohort sampled during active COVID-19. The V call is TRBV12-3 or TRBV12-4, the J call TRBJ1-2; 9 bases are a match to TRBD1. Sequencing used peripheral blood. CDR3 loop: CASSPTGGYGYTF. In DNA form, the CDR3 reads TGTGCCAGCAGTCCGACAGGGGGCTATGGCTACACCTTC.